These T cell receptor beta chains were read from a single sample in a study of blood T cell repertoires in COVID-19. Repertoires were generated with immunoSEQ multiplex PCR, while TCRdb's copy carries only in-frame clones and drops some. Among fewer than 150,000 clones, around 87% were seen once, and the ten largest hold 30%. Sequenced material: peripheral blood. The origin of the receptors is a woman between 65 and 79 years old with acute or convalescent COVID-19. Each CDR3 is given with its conserved first and last residue. A D gene is named only where the DNA matches it firmly. Some rows have no size entry. The others give once, few or many, or a class for an expanded clone.

v_gene	len	d_gene	j_gene	abundance	CDR3aa	CDR3nt
TRBV6-5	14	.	TRBJ2-1	.	CASRPRSSYNEQFF	TGTGCCAGCAGACCCCGCAGCTCCTACAATGAGCAGTTCTTC
TRBV2	15	.	TRBJ2-3	.	CASSRRQEVTDTQYF	TGTGCCAGCAGTCGCCGACAGGAAGTCACAGATACGCAGTATTTT
TRBV30	15	.	TRBJ2-1	.	CAWSVRQGRSWEQFF	TGTGCCTGGAGTGTTCGGCAGGGGAGAAGTTGGGAGCAGTTCTTC
TRBV28	17	TRBD1	TRBJ1-5	.	CASRSGIDRAGNQPQHF	TGTGCCAGCAGGTCGGGAATCGACAGGGCAGGCAATCAGCCCCAGCATTTT
TRBV21-1	17	.	TRBJ1-2	.	CASSKVGEGASCYGYTF	.
TRBV7-6	16	TRBD2	TRBJ2-3	.	CASSWTSGGSMDTQYF	TGTGCCAGCAGCTGGACTAGCGGGGGATCAATGGATACGCAGTATTTT
TRBV9	16	TRBD2	TRBJ2-3	.	CASSPHSGGPGDTQYF	TGTGCCAGCTCCCCTCATAGCGGGGGGCCGGGAGATACGCAGTATTTT
TRBV7-9	15	.	TRBJ2-5	once	CASSSGRDKQETQYF	TGTGCCAGCAGCTCCGGCCGGGACAAACAAGAGACCCAGTACTTC
TRBV27	13	.	TRBJ1-1	.	CASSLSQYREAFF	TGTGCCAGCAGTTTATCACAGTATCGTGAAGCTTTCTTT
TRBV11-2	14	.	TRBJ2-7	.	CASSARHGAYEQYF	TGTGCCAGCAGCGCCCGACACGGGGCCTACGAGCAGTACTTC
TRBV5-4	16	.	TRBJ2-2	.	CASSLQGFRGTGELFF	TGTGCCAGCAGCTTACAGGGTTTTCGGGGCACCGGGGAGCTGTTTTTT
TRBV29-1	14	.	TRBJ2-1	.	CSVDYRVVGNEQFF	TGCAGCGTTGATTACAGGGTGGTTGGCAATGAGCAGTTCTTC
TRBV28	14	.	TRBJ1-6	.	CGAGRTLANSPLHF	TGTGGGGCAGGGAGGACGTTGGCTAATTCACCCCTCCACTTT
TRBV6-5	11	.	TRBJ2-1	.	CASSKTDRQFF	TGTGCCAGCAGTAAGACAGACCGGCAGTTCTTC
TRBV6-5	14	TRBD1	TRBJ2-7	.	CASSYGDRAYEQYF	TGTGCCAGCAGTTACGGGGACAGAGCCTACGAGCAGTACTTC
TRBV7-8	16	TRBD2	TRBJ2-1	.	CASSLLLAGRRNEQFF	TGTGCCAGCAGCTTATTGCTAGCGGGTCGGCGGAATGAGCAGTTCTTC
TRBV2	14	.	TRBJ2-2	.	CASRRTVDTGELFF	TGTGCCAGCAGACGGACAGTAGACACCGGGGAGCTGTTTTTT
TRBV10-3	13	.	TRBJ2-2	.	CAISAEFSGELFF	TGTGCCATCAGTGCCGAGTTCTCCGGGGAGCTGTTTTTT
TRBV19	14	.	TRBJ1-2	.	CASSIIGANYGYTF	TGTGCCAGTAGTATTATAGGAGCTAACTATGGCTACACCTTC
TRBV30	15	TRBD1	TRBJ1-3	.	CAWRAGTASGNTIYF	TGTGCCTGGAGAGCCGGGACAGCCTCTGGAAACACCATATATTTT
TRBV19	13	.	TRBJ1-6	.	CASSPRRASPLHF	TGTGCCAGTAGCCCCCGGAGGGCTTCACCCCTCCACTTT
TRBV6-6	16	.	TRBJ2-1	once	CASSYSHGGLNNEQFF	TGTGCCAGCAGTTACTCCCACGGGGGACTTAACAATGAGCAGTTCTTC
TRBV6-1	15	.	TRBJ2-3	.	CASSEPRQALDTQYF	TGTGCCAGCAGTGAACCTCGGCAGGCACTGGATACGCAGTATTTT
TRBV10-3	13	.	TRBJ2-7	.	CAISPGQYYEQYF	TGTGCCATCAGCCCAGGACAGTACTACGAGCAGTACTTC
TRBV7-8	17	.	TRBJ1-1	.	CASSLQGMWEGGTEAFF	TGTGCCAGCAGCTTACAGGGAATGTGGGAAGGTGGCACTGAAGCTTTCTTT
TRBV11-2	13	TRBD1	TRBJ1-5	.	CASSSDRAQPQHF	TGTGCCAGCAGCTCGGACAGGGCACAGCCCCAGCATTTT
TRBV11-1	14	.	TRBJ1-1	.	CASSLGGDYTEAFF	TGTGCCAGCAGCTTGGGAGGAGACTACACTGAAGCTTTCTTT
TRBV6-8	15	TRBD1	TRBJ1-2	few	CASSYPDRGLYGYTF	TGTGCCAGCAGTTACCCGGACAGGGGGCTATATGGCTACACCTTC
TRBV2	15	TRBD1	TRBJ1-1	once	CASSEAGGLHTEAFF	TGTGCCAGCAGTGAGGCAGGGGGCTTGCACACTGAAGCTTTCTTT
TRBV10-3	14	.	TRBJ1-5	.	CAISVRQVGQPQHF	TGTGCCATCAGTGTTCGGCAGGTCGGTCAGCCCCAGCATTTT
TRBV5-1	15	.	TRBJ2-2	.	CASSLGGRYTGELFF	TGCGCCAGCAGCTTGGGGGGGCGATACACCGGGGAGCTGTTTTTT